This T cell receptor beta chain came from a study of blood T cell repertoires in COVID-19. Turning to the study itself: Sources were T cells, B-cell-depleted T cells, or PBMCs; the material itself was cDNA or gDNA.

Allocation to cohorts depended on clinical history reported by the participants. CDR1 and CDR2 from the germline V gene are SGHTA and FQGTGA. V trimming: 2 bases; J trimming: 4 bases; junction bases outside the gene matches: 11. This CDR3 has 20 amino acids. Generated by immunoSEQ multiplex PCR, the TCRdb table keeps only in-frame clones and is missing some. The data show around 250,000 clones, with approximately 90% seen just once and 0.85% to 0.95% held by the top ten. Sequencing was performed on PBMCs or T cells enriched from blood (not recorded which). The chain employs TRBV7-3 and TRBJ2-2, with 15 bases matching TRBD2. The TCR comes from a man in his fifties or sixties who had been exposed to COVID-19. CDR3 residues: CASSLLPGLAGGQVTGELFF. The CDR3 nucleotides are TGTGCCAGCAGCTTACTCCCCGGACTAGCGGGGGGGCAGGTCACCGGGGAGCTGTTTTTT. The full variable domain, its missing parts supplied by reference TRBV7-3 and TRBJ2-2, is GAGVSQTPSNKVTEKGKYVELRCDPISGHTALYWYRQSLGQGPEFLIYFQGTGAADDSGLPNDRFFAVRPEGSVSTLKIQRTERGDSAVYLCASSLLPGLAGGQVTGELFFGEGSRLTVL.